This T cell receptor beta chain was retrieved from a study of CD8 T cells in ankylosing spondylitis. 5'-RACE, quantitative and with molecular barcodes, yielded the TCR beta libraries. MiXCR, run by TCRdb on the 5' RACE reads, gives a single entry per CDR3 protein. There are approximately 140,000 distinct CDR3 sequences in the sample; approximately 9.9% occur only once, and 2.5% to 4% lies in the top ten. General study points: From matched ankylosing spondylitis synovial fluid, disease-linked clones were reportedly recovered at significantly enriched levels. Ankylosing spondylitis blood appeared to carry a characteristic TCR beta motif of roughly eight highly homologous variants.

A note on this clonotype: Its antigen remains unknown.

The sample taken for sequencing was blood, either unsorted or a sorted T cell fraction (not recorded which). The sequence derives from a male donor with ankylosing spondylitis or in good health (not recorded which).

CDR3: CSAARDTSGNTIYF. CDR3 nucleotides: TGCAGTGCTGCCCGGGACACCTCTGGAAACACCATATATTTT. The V and J genes are TRBV20-1 and TRBJ1-3; weak D call: TRBD1 (6 bases). From germline, CDR1 is DFQATT and CDR2 SNEGSKA (reference sequence). This CDR3 has 14 amino acids. Trimming removed 5 bases from V and 0 bases from J, with 11 bases in between.